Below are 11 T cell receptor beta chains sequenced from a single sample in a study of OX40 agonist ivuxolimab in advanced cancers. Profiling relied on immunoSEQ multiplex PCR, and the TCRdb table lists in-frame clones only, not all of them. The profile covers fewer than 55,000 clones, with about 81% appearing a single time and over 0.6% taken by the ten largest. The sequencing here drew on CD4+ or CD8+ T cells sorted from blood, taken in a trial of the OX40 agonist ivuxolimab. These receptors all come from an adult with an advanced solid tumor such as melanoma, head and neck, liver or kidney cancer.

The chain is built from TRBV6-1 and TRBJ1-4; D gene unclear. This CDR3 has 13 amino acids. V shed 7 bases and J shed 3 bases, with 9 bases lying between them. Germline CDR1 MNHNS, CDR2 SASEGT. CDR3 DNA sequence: TGTGCCAGCACCCGCAGTCCTAATGAAAAACTGTTTTTT. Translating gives CASTRSPNEKLFF.

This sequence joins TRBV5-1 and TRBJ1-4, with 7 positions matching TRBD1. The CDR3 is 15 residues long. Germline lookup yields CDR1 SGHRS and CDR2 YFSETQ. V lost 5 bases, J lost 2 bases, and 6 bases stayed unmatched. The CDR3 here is CASRMATGTNEKLFF. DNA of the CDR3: TGCGCCAGCAGGATGGCGACAGGGACTAATGAAAAACTGTTTTTT.

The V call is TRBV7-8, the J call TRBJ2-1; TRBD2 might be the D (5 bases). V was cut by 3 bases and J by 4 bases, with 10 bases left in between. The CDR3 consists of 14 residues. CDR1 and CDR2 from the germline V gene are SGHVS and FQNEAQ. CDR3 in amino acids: CASSFRGGYNEQFF. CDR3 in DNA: TGTGCCAGCAGCTTTAGAGGCGGGTACAATGAGCAGTTCTTC.

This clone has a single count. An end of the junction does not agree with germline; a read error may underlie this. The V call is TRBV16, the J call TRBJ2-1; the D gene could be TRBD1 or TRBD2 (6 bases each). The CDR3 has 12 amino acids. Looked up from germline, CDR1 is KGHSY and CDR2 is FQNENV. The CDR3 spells CASNQGGNEQFF. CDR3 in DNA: TGTGCCAGCAACCAAGGGGGGAATGAGCAGTTCTTC.

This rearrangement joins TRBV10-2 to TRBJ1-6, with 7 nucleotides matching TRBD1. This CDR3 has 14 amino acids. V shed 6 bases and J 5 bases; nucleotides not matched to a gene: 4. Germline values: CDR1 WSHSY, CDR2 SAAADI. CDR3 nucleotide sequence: TGCGCCAGCAGCGGGACAGCGGATAATTCACCCCTCCACTTT. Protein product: CASSGTADNSPLHF.

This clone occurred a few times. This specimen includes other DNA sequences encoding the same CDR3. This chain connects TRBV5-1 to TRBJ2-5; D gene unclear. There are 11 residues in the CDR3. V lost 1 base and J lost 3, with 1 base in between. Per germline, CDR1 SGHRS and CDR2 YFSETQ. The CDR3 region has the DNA TGCGCCAGCAGCTTGAAAGAGACCCAGTACTTC. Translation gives CASSLKETQYF.

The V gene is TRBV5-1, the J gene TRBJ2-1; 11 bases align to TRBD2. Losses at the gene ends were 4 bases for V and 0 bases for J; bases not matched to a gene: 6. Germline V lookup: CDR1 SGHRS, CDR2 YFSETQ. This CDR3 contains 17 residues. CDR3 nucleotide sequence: TGCGCCAGCAGCAGCCGACTAGCGGGGATCTCCTACAATGAGCAGTTCTTC. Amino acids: CASSSRLAGISYNEQFF.

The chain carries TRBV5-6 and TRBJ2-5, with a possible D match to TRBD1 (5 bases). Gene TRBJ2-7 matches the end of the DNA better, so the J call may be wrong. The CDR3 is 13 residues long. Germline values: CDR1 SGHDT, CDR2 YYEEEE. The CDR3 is CASSLWGLYEQYF. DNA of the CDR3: TGTGCCAGCAGCTTGTGGGGCCTCTACGAGCAGTACTTC.

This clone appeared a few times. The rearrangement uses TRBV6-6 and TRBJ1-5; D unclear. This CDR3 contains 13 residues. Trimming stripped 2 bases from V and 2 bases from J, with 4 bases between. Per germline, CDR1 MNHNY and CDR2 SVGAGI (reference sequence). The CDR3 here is CASSYTGNQPQHF. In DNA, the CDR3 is TGTGCCAGCAGTTACACGGGCAATCAGCCCCAGCATTTT.

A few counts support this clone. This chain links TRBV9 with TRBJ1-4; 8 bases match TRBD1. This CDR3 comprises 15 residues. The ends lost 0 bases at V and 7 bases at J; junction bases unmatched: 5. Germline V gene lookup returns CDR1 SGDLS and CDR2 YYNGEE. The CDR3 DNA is TGTGCCAGCAGCGTAGGGAACAGGGGGGGTGAAAAACTGTTTTTT. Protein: CASSVGNRGGEKLFF.

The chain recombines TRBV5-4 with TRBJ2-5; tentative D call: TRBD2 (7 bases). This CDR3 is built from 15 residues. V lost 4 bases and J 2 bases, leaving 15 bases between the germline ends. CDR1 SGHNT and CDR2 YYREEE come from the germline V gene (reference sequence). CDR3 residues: CASSNGLGGQETQYF. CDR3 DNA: TGTGCCAGCAGCAACGGACTAGGGGGGCAAGAGACCCAGTACTTC.